These 29 T cell receptor beta chains were all obtained from the same sample, sequenced in a study of blood T cell repertoires in COVID-19. Sequencing was performed with immunoSEQ multiplex PCR; in TCRdb, only in-frame clones are kept and a portion is missing. The sample holds 350,000 to 400,000 clones, approximately 89% seen once. Sequenced: PBMCs or T cells enriched from blood (not recorded which). Source of these receptors: a middle-aged woman who had been exposed to COVID-19.

The rearrangement links TRBV3-1 (or the pseudogene TRBV3-2) to TRBJ1-2; D call uncertain. The CDR3 covers 13 residues. Germline-derived CDR1 and CDR2 are LGHDT and YNNKEL (reference sequence). Trimming pared 1 base from V and 7 bases from J, leaving 10 bases between. The CDR3 region has the DNA TGTGCCAGCAGCCAAGGTGGGCGGGGTGGCTACACCTTC. As protein: CASSQGGRGGYTF.

The CDR3 region is CAWSPLTGLSSGNTIYF. The CDR3, as DNA: TGTGCCTGGAGTCCTCTGACAGGTCTCTCCTCTGGAAACACCATATATTTT. This chain links TRBV30 with TRBJ1-3, with a possible D match to TRBD1 (6 bases). V lost 2 bases to trimming and J lost 0 bases, with 17 bases between them. Germline assignment: CDR1 GTSNPN and CDR2 SVGIG (reference sequence). This CDR3 comprises 17 residues.

The chain recombines TRBV11-2 with TRBJ2-7; D possibly corresponds to TRBD1 (6 bases). Deletions cut 5 bases from V and 5 bases from J, with 22 bases between. CDR3 length equals 16 residues. Germline V gene lookup returns CDR1 SGHAT and CDR2 FQNNGV. The CDR3 sequence is CASSLRGGRFVDEQYF. Written as DNA, the CDR3 is TGTGCCAGCAGCCTCAGGGGCGGACGTTTCGTGGACGAGCAGTACTTC.

This clone came up once. V and J are TRBV14 and TRBJ1-1; D gene ambiguous. The germline V gene encodes CDR1 SGHDN and CDR2 FVKESK. V shed 7 bases and J shed 6 bases, with 15 bases lying between them. The CDR3 sequence is 13 residues long. CDR3 residues: CASTPGGSPEAFF. The CDR3 nucleotides are TGTGCCAGCACCCCGGGAGGTTCTCCTGAAGCTTTCTTT. The whole variable domain, remainder taken from reference TRBV14 and TRBJ1-1, is EAGVTQFPSHSVIEKGQTVTLRCDPISGHDNLYWYRRVMGKEIKFLLHFVKESKQDESGMPNNRFLAERTGGTYSTLKVQPAELEDSGVYFCASTPGGSPEAFFGQGTRLTVV.

The rearrangement joins TRBV5-6 to TRBJ1-2; 11 bases line up with TRBD1. Germline V lookup: CDR1 SGHDT, CDR2 YYEEEE. The CDR3 runs to 16 residues. V trimming: 4 bases; J trimming: 5 bases; junction bases outside the gene matches: 10. CDR3 nucleotides: TGTGCCAGCAGCCGACCGGGACAGGGGGAAGAGTATGGCTACACCTTC. Protein product: CASSRPGQGEEYGYTF.

There are a few counts of this clone. J is TRBJ2-2 and V is TRBV6-5, with 11 bases fitting TRBD1. The ends lost 4 bases at V and 5 bases at J; junction bases unmatched: 3. This CDR3 has 15 residues. Per germline, CDR1 MNHEY and CDR2 SVGAGI. The CDR3 DNA reads as TGTGCCAGCAGTTGGGACAGGGGGACGACCGGGGAGCTGTTTTTT. Translating it yields CASSWDRGTTGELFF.

The rearrangement uses TRBV5-1 and TRBJ2-7; 10 bases map to TRBD1. Germline V gene sequence: CDR1 SGHRS, CDR2 YFSETQ. J was trimmed by 5 bases and V by 5 bases; bases with no gene match: 10. CDR3 length: 15 amino acids. CDR3 DNA: TGCGCCAGCAGTCTCCGGGACAGGGGATTGAACGAGCAGTACTTC. It specifies CASSLRDRGLNEQYF.

V usage is TRBV2 and J usage is TRBJ1-1; D is undetermined. This CDR3 comprises 10 residues. Between the trimmed V and J ends, which lost 11 bases and 2 bases, there was a span of 6 bases. The germline gives CDR1 SNHLY, CDR2 FYNNEI. CDR3 loop: CAFTNTEAFF. DNA of the CDR3: TGTGCCTTCACAAACACTGAAGCTTTCTTT.

This clone appeared a few times. CDR3 DNA: TGTGCCATCGCAAGCGGGACTTTCGAGCAGTACTTC. Its translation: CAIASGTFEQYF. The chain employs TRBV10-3 and TRBJ2-7; 7 bases fit TRBD2. Trimming cost V 8 bases and J 6 bases; bases outside gene matches: 7. CDR1 is ENHRY and CDR2 is SYGVKD in the germline V gene. The CDR3 is 12 residues long.

This chain uses TRBV19 with TRBJ2-7, with D maybe TRBD1 (6 bases). V was clipped by 5 bases and J by 6 bases, with 17 bases between them. The CDR3 covers 14 residues. Germline V gives CDR1 LNHDA, CDR2 SQIVND (reference sequence). The CDR3 protein is CASSGSNRVSEQYF. CDR3 bases: TGTGCCAGTAGTGGCAGCAACAGGGTCTCCGAGCAGTACTTC.

This clone came up once. J is TRBJ2-7 and V is TRBV3-1 (or the pseudogene TRBV3-2); a possible D gene is TRBD2 (6 bases). Per germline, CDR1 LGHDT and CDR2 YNNKEL (reference sequence). V was cut by 0 bases and J by 10 bases, with 13 bases left in between. The CDR3 totals 13 residues. The CDR3 reads CASSQEGRPYQYF. The CDR3 DNA sequence: TGTGCCAGCAGCCAAGAAGGGAGGCCTTATCAGTACTTC.

The CDR3 DNA reads as TGTGCCAGCAGCGCCGGGACAGGCTACGAGCAGTACTTC. Translation: CASSAGTGYEQYF. The V call is TRBV9, the J call TRBJ2-7, with 8 bases aligning to TRBD1. In germline, CDR1 is SGDLS, CDR2 YYNGEE. This CDR3 is built from 13 residues. J gave up 3 bases and V 3 bases, and 2 bases lay outside the gene matches.

As DNA, the CDR3 is TGTGCCAGCAGTTTATGGTACGAAGGGGATTCACCCCTCCACTTT. Its protein is CASSLWYEGDSPLHF. The V gene is TRBV27, the J gene TRBJ1-6; tentatively, D is TRBD1 (5 bases). Germline V gene lookup returns CDR1 MNHEY and CDR2 SMNVEV (reference sequence). V was shortened by 1 base and J by 8 bases, with 12 bases between the two germline ends. CDR3 length equals 15 residues.

This rearrangement joins TRBV21-1 to TRBJ1-1. TRBV21-1 is listed as a pseudogene. The CDR3 runs 11 residues. CDR3 region: CASSKRTEAFF. The CDR3 region has the DNA TGTGCCAGCAGCAAGAGGACTGAAGCTTTCTTT.

The rearrangement links TRBV5-4 to TRBJ2-1, with TRBD2 as a possible D gene (6 bases). The V end was cut by 4 bases, the J end by 10 bases, with 15 bases between. CDR3 length: 13 residues. Looked up from germline, CDR1 is SGHNT and CDR2 is YYREEE (reference sequence). The CDR3 region is CASSATRAREQFF. In DNA, the CDR3 is TGTGCCAGCAGCGCGACTAGAGCTCGGGAGCAGTTCTTC. Complete variable domain (other parts from reference TRBV5-4 and TRBJ2-1): ETGVTQSPTHLIKTRGQQVTLRCSSQSGHNTVSWYQQALGQGPQFIFQYYREEENGRGNFPPRFSGLQFPNYSSELNVNALELDDSALYLCASSATRAREQFFGPGTRLTVL.

The V call is TRBV18, the J call TRBJ1-1, with TRBD1 as a possible D gene (6 bases). The germline gives CDR1 KGHSH, CDR2 LQKENI. The CDR3 totals 16 residues. With 1 base removed from V and 4 bases from J, the gap between germline ends came to 16 bases. CDR3: CASSPLPLKQGTEAFF. The CDR3 coding sequence is TGTGCCAGCTCACCACTCCCCCTGAAACAGGGCACTGAAGCTTTCTTT. The full variable domain, in which reference TRBV18 and TRBJ1-1 provide the parts outside the CDR3, is NAGVMQNPRHLVRRRGQEARLRCSPMKGHSHVYWYRQLPEEGLKFMVYLQKENIIDESGMPKERFSAEFPKEGPSILRIQQVVRGDSAAYFCASSPLPLKQGTEAFFGQGTRLTVV.

This chain uses TRBV7-8 with TRBJ1-5; D unresolved. V was clipped by 0 bases and J by 4 bases, with 7 bases between them. The V gene's germline CDR1 is SGHVS and CDR2 FQNEAQ. CDR3 length equals 14 residues. This chain's CDR3 is CASSLARRNQPQHF. CDR3 nucleotides: TGTGCCAGCAGCTTAGCCAGGCGTAATCAGCCCCAGCATTTT. Supplemented by reference TRBV7-8 and TRBJ1-5, the full variable domain reads GAGVSQSPRYKVAKRGQDVALRCDPISGHVSLFWYQQALGQGPEFLTYFQNEAQLDKSGLPSDRFFAERPEGSVSTLKIQRTQQEDSAVYLCASSLARRNQPQHFGDGTRLSIL.

V is TRBV3-1 (or the pseudogene TRBV3-2) and J is TRBJ1-1, with 7 bases identical to TRBD1. The ends lost 0 bases at V and 4 bases at J; junction bases unmatched: 14. CDR3 length: 18 amino acids. The germline CDR1 and CDR2 sequences are LGHDT and YNNKEL (reference sequence). For the CDR3, the DNA is TGTGCCAGCAGCCAAGATATCCAGGGGGATGTCCGAGCCACTGAAGCTTTCTTT. It encodes CASSQDIQGDVRATEAFF.

The rearrangement joins TRBV9 to TRBJ2-7; no firm D call. This CDR3 is built from 13 residues. CDR1 and CDR2 from the germline V gene are SGDLS and YYNGEE. Trimming stripped 0 bases from V and 6 bases from J, with 10 bases between. In DNA form, the CDR3 reads TGTGCCAGCAGCGTAGGTCTGTCTTCCGAGCAGTACTTC. Translation gives CASSVGLSSEQYF.

In nucleotides, the CDR3 is TGTGCCAGCAGCTTAAATACAGGATTATCCTACGAGCAGTACTTC. Protein product: CASSLNTGLSYEQYF. The chain links TRBV7-6 to TRBJ2-7; possibly TRBD1 for D (5 bases). Trimming took off 2 bases at V and 1 base at J, with 12 bases between the two ends. CDR1 and CDR2 (germline): SGHVS, FNYEAQ. The CDR3 covers 15 residues.

CDR3 loop: CASSLGTGFEQYF. The CDR3 region has the DNA TGTGCCAGCAGCTTGGGGACAGGGTTCGAGCAGTACTTC. The chain couples TRBV11-1 to TRBJ2-7, with 9 bases matching TRBD1. This CDR3 is 13 amino acids long. V gave up 3 bases and J gave up 6 bases; unmatched junction bases: 3. The germline gives CDR1 SGHAT, CDR2 FQDESV (reference sequence).

The chain links TRBV7-6 to TRBJ1-3; possible D gene TRBD1, 5 bases. V lost 5 bases and J 4 bases, leaving 15 bases between the germline ends. The CDR3 runs to 15 residues. The germline V gene has CDR1 SGHVS and CDR2 FNYEAQ. The CDR3 loop is CASSLGQVLGNTIYF. The CDR3 bases are TGTGCCAGCAGCCTTGGACAAGTACTAGGAAACACCATATATTTT. The variable domain in full, completed from reference TRBV7-6 and TRBJ1-3, reads GAGVSQSPRYKVTKRGQDVALRCDPISGHVSLYWYRQALGQGPEFLTYFNYEAQQDKSGLPNDRFSAERPEGSISTLTIQRTEQRDSAMYRCASSLGQVLGNTIYFGEGSWLTVV.

This clone has just a few counts. J is TRBJ1-5 and V is TRBV5-1; maybe TRBD1 (5 bases). The CDR3 is 13 amino acids. Germline V gene sequence: CDR1 SGHRS, CDR2 YFSETQ. Trimming pared 4 bases from V and 5 bases from J, leaving 10 bases between. The CDR3 nucleotides are TGCGCCAGCAGCAGGGGCCCGGATCAGCCCCAGCATTTT. Protein: CASSRGPDQPQHF.

The J gene is TRBJ2-7, the V gene TRBV7-2; D is perhaps TRBD2 (5 bases). Germline CDR1 reads SGHTA; CDR2 reads FQGNSA. The CDR3 covers 12 residues. V dropped 5 bases and J dropped 6 bases, with 11 bases sitting between them. CDR3 nucleotides: TGTGCCAGCAGCCTGGGAGCTCTCGAGCAGTACTTC. Translating it yields CASSLGALEQYF.

The chain is built from TRBV7-6 and TRBJ1-2, with 9 bases identical to TRBD1. Germline V gene data show CDR1 as SGHVS and CDR2 as FNYEAQ. This CDR3 has 14 residues. CDR3 coding DNA: TGTGCATCCAGGACAGGGGCAAATGCGGATGGCTACACCTTC. This gives the protein CASRTGANADGYTF.

V gene TRBV30 combines with J gene TRBJ1-1; 8 bases fit TRBD1. The CDR3 extends over 14 amino acids. Trimming took 0 bases from V and 5 from J; bases not matched to a gene: 5. Germline lookup yields CDR1 GTSNPN and CDR2 SVGIG (reference sequence). The CDR3 DNA reads TGTGCCTGGAGTGTCGGACAGGGATGGACTGAAGCTTTCTTT. Its protein product is CAWSVGQGWTEAFF.

The rearrangement links TRBV7-8 to TRBJ1-2, with D possibly matching TRBD1 (5 bases). CDR3 length: 15 residues. Germline-derived CDR1 and CDR2 are SGHVS and FQNEAQ. Trimming removed 5 bases at V and 5 bases at J, with 18 bases between. The CDR3 sequence is CASSRGPGGRYGYTF. CDR3 coding DNA: TGTGCCAGCAGCCGAGGACCCGGGGGACGGTATGGCTACACCTTC.

The genes are TRBV5-1 and TRBJ2-7, with 8 bases matching TRBD1. Germline V lookup: CDR1 SGHRS, CDR2 YFSETQ. There are 14 residues in the CDR3. V shed 3 bases and J 5 bases; nucleotides not matched to a gene: 7. The CDR3 reads CASSSPTGEDEQYF. The CDR3 coding sequence is TGCGCCAGCAGCTCGCCGACAGGGGAGGACGAGCAGTACTTC.

The rearrangement uses TRBV6-2 or TRBV6-3 and TRBJ2-4; TRBD2 is a possible D gene (5 bases). The CDR3 contains 14 residues. CDR1 and CDR2 (germline): MNHEY, SVGEGT. Trimming cost V 4 bases and J 10 bases, with 17 bases left between them. The CDR3 here is CASSSEGSLVIQYF. DNA for the CDR3: TGTGCCAGCAGTTCAGAGGGTTCGTTAGTGATTCAGTACTTC.